The 25 T cell receptor beta chains below were found in one sample sequenced in a study of graft-versus-host responses after intestinal transplantation. These receptors have no identified antigens. The repertoire was sequenced with immunoSEQ multiplex PCR; TCRdb's copy has only in-frame clones and lacks some. The table records about 110,000 clones, around 94% of them present only once. The source was unstimulated CD4+ T cells sorted from spleen or lymph node cells, collected before transplant. The receptors derive from a human donor who was the organ donor for an intestinal transplant.

This clone was observed a single time. The genes are TRBV7-2 and TRBJ2-1; 8 bases are a match to TRBD2. V lost 6 bases to trimming and J lost 8 bases; unmatched junction nucleotides: 12. The length of the CDR3 is 15 residues. CDR1 SGHTA and CDR2 FQGNSA come from the germline V gene. The CDR3 here is CASSEAGATIYEQFF. CDR3 in DNA: TGTGCCAGCAGTGAAGCGGGGGCCACCATATATGAGCAGTTCTTC.

CDR3 region: CASSSTTQGWETQYF. In nucleotides, the CDR3 is TGTGCCAGCAGCTCAACAACACAGGGGTGGGAGACCCAGTACTTC. This chain joins TRBV7-2 and TRBJ2-5, with 7 bases that match TRBD1. Germline loops: CDR1 SGHTA, CDR2 FQGNSA. The CDR3 contains 15 residues. V trimming: 4 bases; J trimming: 5 bases; junction bases outside the gene matches: 10. Using reference TRBV7-2 and TRBJ2-5 for the parts outside the CDR3, the full variable domain is GAGVSQSPSNKVTEKGKDVELRCDPISGHTALYWYRQSLGQGLEFLIYFQGNSAPDKSGLPSDRFSAERTGGSVSTLTIQRTQQEDSAVYLCASSSTTQGWETQYFGPGTRLLVL.

The count of this clone is one. V is TRBV7-9 and J is TRBJ1-1; D gene unclear. V dropped 5 bases and J dropped 6 bases, with 13 bases sitting between them. CDR1 is SEHNR, CDR2 FQNEAQ, per germline (reference sequence). This CDR3 comprises 13 residues. The CDR3 loop is CASSIDQVAEAFF. In DNA form, the CDR3 reads TGTGCCAGCAGCATTGACCAGGTCGCTGAAGCTTTCTTT. The full variable domain, completed using reference TRBV7-9 and TRBJ1-1, is DTGVSQNPRHKITKRGQNVTFRCDPISEHNRLYWYRQTLGQGPEFLTYFQNEAQLEKSRLLSDRFSAERPKGSFSTLEIQRTEQGDSAMYLCASSIDQVAEAFFGQGTRLTVV.

The V and J genes are TRBV5-1 and TRBJ2-2; TRBD1 aligns across 8 bases. The CDR3 loop spans 14 amino acids. Germline V CDR1 and CDR2: SGHRS, YFSETQ. V lost 4 bases to trimming and J lost 6 bases; unmatched junction nucleotides: 5. The DNA for the CDR3 is TGCGCCAGCAGCGGGGACAGGCAGGCCGGGGAGCTGTTTTTT. Amino acid sequence: CASSGDRQAGELFF.

V usage is TRBV5-8 and J usage is TRBJ2-3, with a weak D call TRBD2 (5 bases). Germline CDR1 SGHTS, CDR2 YDEGEE. V dropped 2 bases and J dropped 5 bases, with 9 bases sitting between them. There are 13 residues in the CDR3. The CDR3 region has the DNA TGTGCCAGCAGCTTATACGAGGGAGATACGCAGTATTTT. This sequence encodes CASSLYEGDTQYF. Looking up the rest from reference TRBV5-8 and TRBJ2-3 gives the full variable domain: EAGVTQSPTHLIKTRGQQATLRCSPISGHTSVYWYQQALGLGLQFLLWYDEGEERNRGNFPPRFSGRQFPNYSSELNVNALELEDSALYLCASSLYEGDTQYFGPGTRLTVL.

This clone appeared a single time. This chain uses TRBV6-5 with TRBJ2-6, with no clear D. The CDR3 contains 11 residues. Germline V gene lookup returns CDR1 MNHEY and CDR2 SVGAGI. V was pared by 5 bases and J by 6 bases, with 2 bases between. In nucleotides, the CDR3 is TGTGCCAGCAGTATGGCCAACGTCCTGACTTTC. It codes for CASSMANVLTF.

V is TRBV7-2 and J is TRBJ1-1; 11 bases match TRBD1. The CDR3 contains 15 residues. Germline CDR1 SGHTA, CDR2 FQGNSA. Trimming removed 5 bases from V and 3 bases from J; junction bases left unmatched: 5. The CDR3 sequence: CASSPDRGRDTEAFF. CDR3 nucleotides: TGTGCCAGCAGCCCGGACAGGGGGCGGGACACTGAAGCTTTCTTT.

This chain uses TRBV5-1 with TRBJ1-1, with TRBD1 identical over 8 bases. V was clipped by 4 bases and J by 7 bases; unmatched bases: 9. The germline CDR1 and CDR2 sequences are SGHRS and YFSETQ. The CDR3 is made up of 14 amino acids. In DNA, the CDR3 is TGCGCCAGCAGCACAACAGGGGGAAAGATTGAAGCTTTCTTT. Translating it yields CASSTTGGKIEAFF.

Here the CDR3 DNA reads TGTGCCAGCAGCCAAGAGGCCCTAGCGGGAGGTACGCAGTATTTT. This sequence encodes CASSQEALAGGTQYF. V gene TRBV4-2 combines with J gene TRBJ2-3; 11 positions match TRBD2. Germline V gene lookup returns CDR1 LGHNA and CDR2 YNFKEQ. Unmatched junction bases numbered 4, after V lost 0 bases and J lost 8 bases. The CDR3 is made up of 15 amino acids.

The genes are TRBV12-5 and TRBJ2-6, with 10 nucleotides matching TRBD2. With 3 bases clipped from V and 3 bases from J, the junction kept 17 bases outside the gene matches. This CDR3 spans 21 amino acids. The germline V gene has CDR1 LGHNT and CDR2 FRNRAP. The CDR3 nucleotides read TGTGCTAGTGGTTTCCACCCCCTCGGGCTAGCGGGAGATCATGGGGCCAACGTCCTGACTTTC. It encodes CASGFHPLGLAGDHGANVLTF.

The chain employs TRBV10-3 and TRBJ2-2; possibly TRBD1 or TRBD2 for D (5 bases each). This CDR3 has 14 residues. V was clipped by 8 bases and J by 6 bases, with 16 bases between them. Germline CDR1 reads ENHRY; CDR2 reads SYGVKD. The CDR3 region is CAIADGTKAGELFF. DNA of the CDR3: TGTGCCATCGCTGATGGGACGAAAGCCGGGGAGCTGTTTTTT.

As to this clone: The same CDR3 arises from other DNA sequences in this sample as well. The chain combines TRBV6-5 with TRBJ1-1; D gene ambiguous. Germline CDR1 is MNHEY and CDR2 is SVGAGI. V shed 0 bases and J shed 1 base, with 6 bases lying between them. There are 14 residues in the CDR3. CDR3 in DNA: TGTGCCAGCAGTTACTCGTTCTCGAACACTGAAGCTTTCTTT. The encoded protein is CASSYSFSNTEAFF.

The CDR3 sequence is CACEREFSETQYF. DNA of the CDR3: TGTGCCTGTGAGCGGGAGTTTTCGGAGACCCAGTACTTC. The rearrangement links TRBV30 to TRBJ2-5; 8 bases agree with TRBD2. The CDR3 runs 13 residues. V dropped 6 bases and J dropped 5; count of bases not matched to a gene: 8. The germline V gene encodes CDR1 GTSNPN and CDR2 SVGIG (reference sequence).

V gene TRBV7-9 combines with J gene TRBJ2-2, with TRBD2 identical over 7 bases. The CDR3 is made up of 15 amino acids. After removal of 6 bases from V and 6 bases from J, the junction contained 10 bases not matched to a gene. Germline V gives CDR1 SEHNR, CDR2 FQNEAQ (reference sequence). The CDR3 DNA is TGTGCCAGCAGTTCTACAAGCGGGATGTCCGGGGAGCTGTTTTTT. It encodes CASSSTSGMSGELFF.

This clone was seen just once. The rearrangement links TRBV18 to TRBJ1-2; tentative D call: TRBD1 (5 bases). The CDR3 has 14 amino acids. V lost 1 base, J lost 0 bases, and 6 bases lay in between. Germline-derived CDR1 and CDR2 are KGHSH and LQKENI. CDR3 loop: CASSPQGSNYGYTF. CDR3 DNA: TGTGCCAGCTCACCACAGGGGTCTAACTATGGCTACACCTTC.

The V and J genes are TRBV5-1 and TRBJ2-7; a weak D match, TRBD1 (6 bases). V lost 2 bases, J lost 4 bases, and 13 bases lay in between. The germline V gene has CDR1 SGHRS and CDR2 YFSETQ. The CDR3 spans 14 residues. The CDR3 region has the DNA TGCGCCAGCAGCTTTTCCGGGACAATATACGAGCAGTACTTC. Residues: CASSFSGTIYEQYF.

The sample holds a few counts of this clone. This chain uses TRBV2 with TRBJ2-2; 10 positions agree with TRBD1. The CDR3 contains 15 residues. Looked up from germline, CDR1 is SNHLY and CDR2 is FYNNEI. V dropped 6 bases and J dropped 4; count of bases not matched to a gene: 5. The CDR3 nucleotides read TGTGCCAGCAGGGAGAGGACAGGGGGCACCGGGGAGCTGTTTTTT. It translates to CASRERTGGTGELFF.

The gene calls are TRBV6-5 and TRBJ2-4; D is ambiguous. Trimming cost V 0 bases and J 7 bases, with 4 bases left between them. The CDR3 runs to 12 residues. In germline, CDR1 is MNHEY, CDR2 SVGAGI. The CDR3 loop is CASSYSGNIQYF. The CDR3 nucleotides read TGTGCCAGCAGTTACTCAGGGAACATTCAGTACTTC.

CDR3 DNA: TGCGCCAGCAGCTTGGGACAGTTTGGAGATACGCAGTATTTT. The encoded protein is CASSLGQFGDTQYF. The chain uses TRBV5-1 and TRBJ2-3, with a tentative D call TRBD1 (5 bases). This CDR3 spans 14 amino acids. Germline CDR1 and CDR2: SGHRS and YFSETQ. The V end was cut by 0 bases, the J end by 5 bases, with 10 bases between.

V gene TRBV2 combines with J gene TRBJ2-7; TRBD2 matches at 14 bases. The CDR3 loop spans 14 amino acids. V lost 6 bases to trimming and J lost 6 bases; unmatched junction nucleotides: 4. Per the germline V gene, CDR1 is SNHLY and CDR2 is FYNNEI. The CDR3 here is CASSAGTSGSEQYF. The CDR3 nucleotides are TGTGCCAGCAGCGCCGGGACTAGCGGGAGCGAGCAGTACTTC.

J is TRBJ2-7 and V is TRBV6-9, with D possibly TRBD1 on 6 matching bases. Germline V gene data show CDR1 as MNHGY and CDR2 as SVAAGI. Trimming stripped 5 bases from V and 4 bases from J, with 15 bases between. The CDR3 loop spans 14 amino acids. This chain's CDR3 is CASSLQGRGYEQYF. CDR3 DNA: TGTGCCAGCAGTCTGCAGGGGCGCGGGTACGAGCAGTACTTC.

The chain uses TRBV6-6 and TRBJ2-3; TRBD2 agrees at 8 bases. V was clipped by 6 bases and J by 3 bases; unmatched bases: 2. The CDR3 runs to 13 residues. Germline loops: CDR1 MNHNY, CDR2 SVGAGI (reference sequence). CDR3 nucleotide sequence: TGTGCCAGCAGAGCGGGAGCGACAGATACGCAGTATTTT. It is translated as CASRAGATDTQYF.

The V and J genes are TRBV6-1 and TRBJ1-1, with D perhaps matching TRBD1 (5 bases). In germline, CDR1 is MNHNS, CDR2 SASEGT. The V end lost 3 bases, the J end lost 0 bases, and 11 bases lay between the germline ends. CDR3 length: 15 residues. CDR3 coding DNA: TGTGCCAGCAGTGACCCGGGACTTCTGAACACTGAAGCTTTCTTT. Translated: CASSDPGLLNTEAFF.

V gene TRBV6-6 combines with J gene TRBJ1-2, with TRBD1 matching over 7 bases. The CDR3 contains 14 residues. Germline CDR1 MNHNY, CDR2 SVGAGI (reference sequence). V lost 6 bases, J lost 4 bases, and 8 bases stayed unmatched. CDR3 residues: CASSSGAGGYGYTF. CDR3 bases: TGTGCCAGCAGCTCTGGGGCAGGGGGCTATGGCTACACCTTC.

The chain joins TRBV5-1 to TRBJ2-7; TRBD1 or TRBD2 may be the D gene (5 bases each). The CDR3 loop spans 14 amino acids. Trimming left V 4 bases short and J 0 bases short, with 11 bases between. Germline V gene data show CDR1 as SGHRS and CDR2 as YFSETQ. CDR3 in DNA: TGCGCCAGCAGCCACGGGACGGACTCCTACGAGCAGTACTTC. Translating it yields CASSHGTDSYEQYF.